The entry that follows covers one T cell receptor (beta chain) sequence. TRB rearrangements spanning V, D and J were amplified using mixed TRB-A/B primers. MiXCR was run by TCRdb on the multiplex PCR reads, yielding one entry per CDR3 protein. Of more than 9,000 distinct CDR3 sequences in the sample, 25% to 35% were seen once. Amplification of TCR beta used genomic DNA extracted from peripheral blood. This specimen comes from a study of T cell repertoires in aging, cancer and after chemotherapy. In the study overall: Donors were grouped into six age bands spanning 30 or younger through 70 or older.

V trimming: 2 bases; J trimming: 6 bases; junction bases outside the gene matches: 4. CDR3 length: 13 amino acids. Per the germline V gene, CDR1 is GTSNPN and CDR2 is SVGIG (reference sequence). The chain is built from TRBV30 and TRBJ1-5; TRBD1 matches at 7 bases. The TCR sequence derives from a human donor in good health. The sample taken for sequencing was blood. The CDR3 DNA reads TGTGCCTGGAGTCACAGGGGCTCTCAGCCCCAGCATTTT. Its protein product is CAWSHRGSQPQHF. Drawing the rest from reference TRBV30 and TRBJ1-5, the complete variable domain is SQTIHQWPATLVQPVGSPLSLECTVEGTSNPNLYWYRQAAGRGLQLLFYSVGIGQISSEVPQNLSASRPQDRQFILSSKKLLLSDSGFYLCAWSHRGSQPQHFGDGTRLSIL.